Below are 12 T cell receptor beta chains sequenced from a single sample in a study of T cell responses to AZD1222 COVID-19 vaccine. Sequencing used immunoSEQ multiplex PCR; TCRdb keeps in-frame clones, though not all of them. The sample contains 130,000 or so clones, about 93% of which appear only once. The starting material was peripheral blood, obtained on day 0 of AZD1222 vaccination. These receptors all stem from an adult in good health.

This clone appeared a single time. The genes are TRBV7-6 and TRBJ2-5, with D unclear. Looked up from germline, CDR1 is SGHVS and CDR2 is FNYEAQ. Trimming pared 1 base from V and 0 bases from J, leaving 12 bases between. This CDR3 has 16 residues. The CDR3 sequence: CASSLGGRSNQETQYF. CDR3 sequence (DNA): TGTGCCAGCAGCTTAGGGGGAAGATCAAACCAAGAGACCCAGTACTTC.

The J gene is TRBJ2-1, the V gene TRBV27; TRBD2 might be the D (5 bases). Germline V gives CDR1 MNHEY, CDR2 SMNVEV (reference sequence). V lost 3 bases and J lost 8, with 8 bases in between. The CDR3 has 12 amino acids. The CDR3: CASSFWRDEQFF. The CDR3 DNA reads as TGTGCCAGCAGTTTTTGGCGGGATGAGCAGTTCTTC.

Here the CDR3 reads CASSHRGDGAEAFF. The DNA for the CDR3 is TGTGCCAGCAGCCACCGGGGGGATGGTGCTGAAGCTTTCTTT. The gene calls are TRBV7-8 and TRBJ1-1; D is possibly TRBD1 (5 bases). V was clipped by 5 bases and J by 6 bases, with 16 bases between them. This CDR3 contains 14 residues. CDR1 SGHVS and CDR2 FQNEAQ come from the germline V gene. The full variable domain, rest sourced from reference TRBV7-8 and TRBJ1-1, is GAGVSQSPRYKVAKRGQDVALRCDPISGHVSLFWYQQALGQGPEFLTYFQNEAQLDKSGLPSDRFFAERPEGSVSTLKIQRTQQEDSAVYLCASSHRGDGAEAFFGQGTRLTVV.

The chain combines TRBV1 with TRBJ1-5. TRBV1 is deemed a pseudogene. This CDR3 is built from 14 residues. The CDR3 DNA sequence: TGCACCAGCAGCCAAGAGGGTTCTGGGGGACCCCAGCATTTT. It codes for CTSSQEGSGGPQHF.

The rearrangement links TRBV10-3 to TRBJ2-7, with 7 positions matching TRBD1. With 6 bases clipped from V and 3 bases from J, the junction kept 8 bases outside the gene matches. Germline V gene data show CDR1 as ENHRY and CDR2 as SYGVKD. The CDR3 spans 14 residues. DNA of the CDR3: TGTGCCATCAGGATGACAGGGACCCTCTACGAGCAGTACTTC. Protein sequence: CAIRMTGTLYEQYF.

The rearrangement links TRBV9 to TRBJ2-1; 9 bases are a match to TRBD2. Germline V gene sequence: CDR1 SGDLS, CDR2 YYNGEE. Unmatched junction bases numbered 11, after V lost 0 bases and J lost 1 base. The CDR3 runs to 19 residues. CDR3 amino acids: CASSVAPGLGLASYNEQFF. For the CDR3, the DNA is TGTGCCAGCAGCGTAGCTCCAGGGTTAGGACTAGCGTCCTACAATGAGCAGTTCTTC.

The chain has TRBV7-2 and TRBJ2-7; the match to TRBD1 covers 7 bases. V lost 5 bases to trimming and J lost 1 base; unmatched junction nucleotides: 8. The CDR3 extends over 15 amino acids. Germline V CDR1 and CDR2: SGHTA, FQGNSA. The CDR3 region has the DNA TGTGCCAGCAGCCTGGGACAGTATGAATCCTACGAGCAGTACTTC. It yields the protein CASSLGQYESYEQYF.

This chain uses TRBV2 with TRBJ1-4; TRBD1 might be the D (6 bases). The CDR3 consists of 15 residues. Germline V gives CDR1 SNHLY, CDR2 FYNNEI. Trimming removed 6 bases from V and 3 bases from J, with 14 bases in between. The CDR3 nucleotides read TGTGCCAGCAGGAAGGTGGGACACCCTAATGAAAAACTGTTTTTT. It is translated as CASRKVGHPNEKLFF.

The chain uses TRBV28 and TRBJ2-7; 8 nucleotides match TRBD2. This CDR3 has 15 amino acids. V lost 2 bases and J lost 0; bases outside the gene matches: 3. Germline V gene sequence: CDR1 MDHEN, CDR2 SYDVKM. CDR3 protein: CASSLGTRSSYEQYF. Here the CDR3 DNA reads TGTGCCAGCAGTTTAGGGACTAGGAGCTCCTACGAGCAGTACTTC.

This chain links TRBV5-1 with TRBJ1-1, with D possibly TRBD1 on 6 matching bases. Germline V gives CDR1 SGHRS, CDR2 YFSETQ. This CDR3 contains 15 residues. The V and J ends lost 4 bases and 3 bases respectively, with 16 bases between them. CDR3 protein: CASSPPQGDDTEAFF. The CDR3 nucleotides are TGCGCCAGCAGCCCCCCACAGGGAGATGACACTGAAGCTTTCTTT.

The rearrangement joins TRBV5-1 to TRBJ1-3; D is undetermined. V was pared by 2 bases and J by 2 bases, with 14 bases between. There are 16 residues in the CDR3. CDR1 is SGHRS, CDR2 YFSETQ, per germline. CDR3 nucleotides: TGCGCCAGCAGCTTCGGGATGGCGGGAACTGGAAACACCATATATTTT. Protein product: CASSFGMAGTGNTIYF.

In its sample, this clone was seen once. V gene TRBV29-1 combines with J gene TRBJ1-2; D remains unclear. The CDR3 has 12 residues. Germline V lookup: CDR1 SQVTM, CDR2 ANQGSEA. V shed 4 bases and J shed 3 bases, with 9 bases lying between them. The CDR3 loop reads CSVGVRDYGYTF. CDR3 nucleotide sequence: TGCAGCGTTGGGGTAAGGGACTATGGCTACACCTTC.